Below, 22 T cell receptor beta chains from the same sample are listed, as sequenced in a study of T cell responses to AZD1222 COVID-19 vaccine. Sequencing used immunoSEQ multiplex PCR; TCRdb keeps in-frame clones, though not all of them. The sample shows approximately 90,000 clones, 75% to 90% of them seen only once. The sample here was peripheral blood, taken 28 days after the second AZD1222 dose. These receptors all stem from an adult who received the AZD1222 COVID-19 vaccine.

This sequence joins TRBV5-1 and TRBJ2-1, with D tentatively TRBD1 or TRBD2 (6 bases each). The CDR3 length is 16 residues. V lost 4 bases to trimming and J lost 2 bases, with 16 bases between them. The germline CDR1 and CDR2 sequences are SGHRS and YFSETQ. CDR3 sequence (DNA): TGCGCCAGCAGCGTTGGCAGTCGGGGGCCCTACAATGAGCAGTTCTTC. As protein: CASSVGSRGPYNEQFF.

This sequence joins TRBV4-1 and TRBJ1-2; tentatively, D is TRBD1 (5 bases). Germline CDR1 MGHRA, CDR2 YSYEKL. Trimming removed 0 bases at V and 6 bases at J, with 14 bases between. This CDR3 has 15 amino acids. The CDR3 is CASSQDKAGRNGYTF. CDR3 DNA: TGCGCCAGCAGCCAAGATAAGGCGGGGCGGAATGGCTACACCTTC.

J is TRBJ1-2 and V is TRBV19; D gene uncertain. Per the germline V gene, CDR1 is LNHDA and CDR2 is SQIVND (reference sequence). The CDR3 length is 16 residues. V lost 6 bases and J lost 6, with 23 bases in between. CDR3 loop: CASSPGGVRNYNGYTF. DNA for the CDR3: TGTGCCAGTAGCCCCGGAGGCGTCCGCAATTATAATGGCTACACCTTC.

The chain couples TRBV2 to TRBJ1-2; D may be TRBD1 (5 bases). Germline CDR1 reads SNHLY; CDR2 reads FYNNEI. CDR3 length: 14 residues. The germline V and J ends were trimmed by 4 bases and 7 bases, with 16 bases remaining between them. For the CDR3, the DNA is TGTGCCAGCAGTGTCGGGACGGGGCAAGGTGGCTACACCTTC. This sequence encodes CASSVGTGQGGYTF.

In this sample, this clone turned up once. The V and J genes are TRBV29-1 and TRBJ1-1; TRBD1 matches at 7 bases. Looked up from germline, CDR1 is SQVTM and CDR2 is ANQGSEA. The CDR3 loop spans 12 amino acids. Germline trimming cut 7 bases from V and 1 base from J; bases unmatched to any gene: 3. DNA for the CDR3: TGCAGCGCGGGACAGACGAACACTGAAGCTTTCTTT. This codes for CSAGQTNTEAFF.

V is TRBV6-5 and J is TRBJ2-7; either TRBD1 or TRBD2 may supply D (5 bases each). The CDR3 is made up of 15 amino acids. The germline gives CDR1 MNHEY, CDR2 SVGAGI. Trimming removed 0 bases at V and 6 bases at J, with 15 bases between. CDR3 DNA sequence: TGTGCCAGCAGTTACTCGTGGGGGTGGGGATCCGAGCAGTACTTC. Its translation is CASSYSWGWGSEQYF.

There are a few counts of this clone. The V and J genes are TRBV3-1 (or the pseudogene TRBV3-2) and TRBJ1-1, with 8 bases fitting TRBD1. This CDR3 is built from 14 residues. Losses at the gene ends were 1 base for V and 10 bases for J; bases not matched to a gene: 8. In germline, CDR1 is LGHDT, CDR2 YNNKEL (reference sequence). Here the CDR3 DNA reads TGTGCCAGCAGCCAAGGACAGGGGCGGGCAACAGCTTTCTTT. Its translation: CASSQGQGRATAFF.

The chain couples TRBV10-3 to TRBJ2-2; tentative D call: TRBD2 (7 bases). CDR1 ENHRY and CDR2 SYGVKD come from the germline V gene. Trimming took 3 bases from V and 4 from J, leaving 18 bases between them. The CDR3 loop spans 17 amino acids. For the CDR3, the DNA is TGTGCCATCAGTGACCGCTTAGGGGGGGGCGGCACCGGGGAGCTGTTTTTT. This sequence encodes CAISDRLGGGGTGELFF.

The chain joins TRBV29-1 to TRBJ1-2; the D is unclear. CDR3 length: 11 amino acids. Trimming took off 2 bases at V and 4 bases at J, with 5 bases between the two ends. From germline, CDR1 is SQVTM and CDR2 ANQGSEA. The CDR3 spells CSVEYGYGYTF. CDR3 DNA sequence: TGCAGCGTTGAATACGGCTATGGCTACACCTTC.

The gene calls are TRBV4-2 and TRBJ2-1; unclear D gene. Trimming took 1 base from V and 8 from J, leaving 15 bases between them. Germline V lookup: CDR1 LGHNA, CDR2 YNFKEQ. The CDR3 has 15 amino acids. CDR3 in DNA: TGTGCCAGCAGCCAAGCCCTTCAGGTCCCCGATGAGCAGTTCTTC. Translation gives CASSQALQVPDEQFF.

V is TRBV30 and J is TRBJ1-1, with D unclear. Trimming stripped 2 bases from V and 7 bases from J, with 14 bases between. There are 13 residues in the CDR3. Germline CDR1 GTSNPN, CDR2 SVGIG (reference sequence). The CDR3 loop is CAWSPPTQLEAFF. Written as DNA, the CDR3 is TGTGCCTGGAGTCCACCGACTCAACTTGAAGCTTTCTTT.

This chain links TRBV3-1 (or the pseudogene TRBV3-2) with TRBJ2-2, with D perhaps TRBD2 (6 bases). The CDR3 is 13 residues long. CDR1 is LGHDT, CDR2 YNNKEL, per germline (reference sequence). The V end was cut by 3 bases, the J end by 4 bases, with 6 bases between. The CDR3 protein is CASSHGGTGELFF. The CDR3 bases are TGTGCCAGCAGCCACGGGGGCACCGGGGAGCTGTTTTTT.

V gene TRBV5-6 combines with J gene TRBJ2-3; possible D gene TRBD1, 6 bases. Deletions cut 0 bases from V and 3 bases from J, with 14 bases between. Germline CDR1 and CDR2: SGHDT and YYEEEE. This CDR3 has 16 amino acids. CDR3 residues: CASSLAGGGRTDTQYF. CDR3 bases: TGTGCCAGCAGCTTGGCCGGTGGGGGCAGGACAGATACGCAGTATTTT.

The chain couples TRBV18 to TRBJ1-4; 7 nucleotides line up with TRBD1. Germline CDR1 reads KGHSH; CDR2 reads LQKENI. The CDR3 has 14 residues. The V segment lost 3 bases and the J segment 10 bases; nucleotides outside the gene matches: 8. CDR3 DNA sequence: TGTGCCAGCTCACCGCAGGGGGAATCGGGAAAACTGTTTTTT. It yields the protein CASSPQGESGKLFF.

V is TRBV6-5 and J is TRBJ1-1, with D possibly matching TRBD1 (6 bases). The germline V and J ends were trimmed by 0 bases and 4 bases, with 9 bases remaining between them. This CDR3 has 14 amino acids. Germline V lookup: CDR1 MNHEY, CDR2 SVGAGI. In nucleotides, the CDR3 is TGTGCCAGCAGTTACTCCGGGGGCGTCACTGAAGCTTTCTTT. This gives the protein CASSYSGGVTEAFF.

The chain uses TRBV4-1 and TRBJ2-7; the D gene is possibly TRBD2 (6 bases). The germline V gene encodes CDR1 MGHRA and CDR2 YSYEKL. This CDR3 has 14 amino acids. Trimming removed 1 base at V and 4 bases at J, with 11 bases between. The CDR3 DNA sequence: TGCGCCAGCAGCCAAGGCGGGATCCGATACGAGCAGTACTTC. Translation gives CASSQGGIRYEQYF.

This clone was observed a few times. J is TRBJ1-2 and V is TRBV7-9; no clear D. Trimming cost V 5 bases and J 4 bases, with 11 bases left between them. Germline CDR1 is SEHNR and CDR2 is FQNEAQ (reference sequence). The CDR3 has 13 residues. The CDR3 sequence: CASSPEPVYGYTF. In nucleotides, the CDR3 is TGTGCCAGCAGCCCAGAACCGGTCTATGGCTACACCTTC.

CDR3: CASSRDTYEQYF. The CDR3 DNA sequence: TGTGCCAGCAGCCGGGACACCTACGAGCAGTACTTC. V usage is TRBV6-5 and J usage is TRBJ2-7; possible D gene TRBD1, 6 bases. The ends were cut back, 6 bases at V and 2 bases at J, with 8 bases in the middle. This CDR3 is built from 12 residues. Germline-derived CDR1 and CDR2 are MNHEY and SVGAGI.

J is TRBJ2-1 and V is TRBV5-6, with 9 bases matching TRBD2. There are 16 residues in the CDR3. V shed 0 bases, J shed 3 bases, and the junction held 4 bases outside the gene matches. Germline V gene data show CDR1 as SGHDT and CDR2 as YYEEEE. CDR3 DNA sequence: TGTGCCAGCAGCTTGGCCTCTAGCGGGGTCTACAATGAGCAGTTCTTC. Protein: CASSLASSGVYNEQFF.

CDR3 region: CASSPRGTSGHVFQYF. CDR3 DNA: TGTGCCAGCAGCCCCCGCGGAACTAGCGGGCATGTGTTCCAGTACTTC. The chain links TRBV11-3 to TRBJ2-5, with 9 positions matching TRBD2. This CDR3 comprises 16 residues. Looked up from germline, CDR1 is SGHNT and CDR2 is YENEEA. With 5 bases clipped from V and 10 bases from J, the junction kept 17 bases outside the gene matches.

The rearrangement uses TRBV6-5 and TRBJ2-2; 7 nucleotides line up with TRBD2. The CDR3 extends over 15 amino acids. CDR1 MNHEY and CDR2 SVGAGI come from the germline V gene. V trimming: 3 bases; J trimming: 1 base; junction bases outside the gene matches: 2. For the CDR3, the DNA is TGTGCCAGCAGTTATCTAGCGGAGAACACCGGGGAGCTGTTTTTT. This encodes CASSYLAENTGELFF.

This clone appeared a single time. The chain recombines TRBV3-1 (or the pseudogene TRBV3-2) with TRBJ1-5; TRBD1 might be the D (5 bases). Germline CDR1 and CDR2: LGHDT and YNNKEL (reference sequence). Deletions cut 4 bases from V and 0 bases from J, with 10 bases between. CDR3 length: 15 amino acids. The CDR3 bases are TGTGCCAGCAGCCCAGGGATCTATAGCAATCAGCCCCAGCATTTT. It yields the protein CASSPGIYSNQPQHF.